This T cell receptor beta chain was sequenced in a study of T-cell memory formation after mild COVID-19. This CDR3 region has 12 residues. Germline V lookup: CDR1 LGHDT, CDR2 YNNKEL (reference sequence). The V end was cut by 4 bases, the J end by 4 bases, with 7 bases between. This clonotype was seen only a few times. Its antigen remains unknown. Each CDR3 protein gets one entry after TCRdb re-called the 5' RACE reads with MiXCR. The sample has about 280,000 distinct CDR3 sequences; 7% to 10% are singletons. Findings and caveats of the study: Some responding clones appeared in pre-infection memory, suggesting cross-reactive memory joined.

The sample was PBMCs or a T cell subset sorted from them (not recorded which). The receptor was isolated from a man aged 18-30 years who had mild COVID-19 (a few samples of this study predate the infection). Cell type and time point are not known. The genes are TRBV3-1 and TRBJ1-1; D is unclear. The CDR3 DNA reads TGTGCCAGCAGCCGCATGGGCACTGAAGCTTTCTTT. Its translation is CASSRMGTEAFF.